These 17 T cell receptor beta chains originate from one sample sequenced in a study of blood T cell repertoires in COVID-19. Libraries were prepared by immunoSEQ multiplex PCR; TCRdb keeps only in-frame clonotypes and omits some of them. The sample includes about 87,000 clones, about 90% of them seen just once. Sequences were obtained from peripheral blood. The receptors stem from a man older than 75 with acute or convalescent COVID-19.

This clone was picked up one time. This chain links TRBV7-3 with TRBJ2-2; 8 bases are a match to TRBD2. The CDR3 is 15 residues long. Trimming cost V 4 bases and J 8 bases; bases outside gene matches: 9. The germline V gene has CDR1 SGHTA and CDR2 FQGTGA. CDR3 amino acids: CASSSQSVAGGELFF. CDR3 bases: TGTGCCAGCAGCTCCCAATCGGTAGCGGGAGGGGAGCTGTTTTTT.

A few counts support this clone. The chain recombines TRBV5-1 with TRBJ1-4, with a possible D match to TRBD1 (6 bases). CDR1 and CDR2 (germline): SGHRS, YFSETQ. V lost 1 base to trimming and J lost 8 bases, with 15 bases between them. The CDR3 length is 15 residues. In DNA form, the CDR3 reads TGCGCCAGCAGCTTGTACACAGGGCAAGGAGAAAAACTGTTTTTT. It encodes CASSLYTGQGEKLFF.

The V and J genes are TRBV6-5 and TRBJ1-1, with D possibly matching TRBD1 (5 bases). This CDR3 has 14 amino acids. Germline-derived CDR1 and CDR2 are MNHEY and SVGAGI. Trimming removed 0 bases from V and 4 bases from J, with 9 bases in between. CDR3 protein: CASSYSFTGTEAFF. CDR3 coding DNA: TGTGCCAGCAGTTACTCTTTTACAGGCACTGAAGCTTTCTTT.

This chain links TRBV18 with TRBJ1-4; D perhaps matches TRBD1 (5 bases). In germline, CDR1 is KGHSH, CDR2 LQKENI. This CDR3 contains 17 residues. Trimming took off 1 base at V and 13 bases at J, with 25 bases between the two ends. For the CDR3, the DNA is TGTGCCAGCTCACCACGTTGGGCGGTCAGCGTCGGGGGAGGACTGTTTTTT. Its protein is CASSPRWAVSVGGGLFF.

V and J are TRBV5-1 and TRBJ2-2; no clear D. The V gene lost 5 bases and the J gene lost 3 bases, with 11 bases spanning the gap. CDR3 length: 14 amino acids. Germline CDR1 is SGHRS and CDR2 is YFSETQ. The CDR3 here is CASSPTRDTGELFF. Written as DNA, the CDR3 is TGCGCCAGCAGTCCAACCCGGGACACCGGGGAGCTGTTTTTT.

The chain couples TRBV3-1 (or the pseudogene TRBV3-2) to TRBJ2-7; 8 nucleotides align to TRBD2. The trim removed 4 bases at V and 7 bases at J, leaving 12 bases unmatched. The germline CDR1 and CDR2 sequences are LGHDT and YNNKEL (reference sequence). This CDR3 is 15 amino acids long. The CDR3 region has the DNA TGTGCCAGCAGCCCTCAAGCGGGGGCCCCTTTTGAGCAGTACTTC. Protein product: CASSPQAGAPFEQYF.

The CDR3 DNA follows: TGTGCCAGCAGCTTGCAGGGGCGCCACGGGGAAAAACTGTTTTTT. This gives the protein CASSLQGRHGEKLFF. The chain carries TRBV5-5 and TRBJ1-4, with D perhaps matching TRBD1 (6 bases). Looked up from germline, CDR1 is SGHKS and CDR2 is YYEKEE (reference sequence). The V and J ends lost 1 base and 8 bases respectively, with 15 bases between them. This CDR3 contains 15 residues. Full variable domain (outside the CDR3, taken from reference TRBV5-5 and TRBJ1-4): DAGVTQSPTHLIKTRGQQVTLRCSPISGHKSVSWYQQVLGQGPQFIFQYYEKEERGRGNFPDRFSARQFPNYSSELNVNALLLGDSALYLCASSLQGRHGEKLFFGSGTQLSVL.

The rearrangement uses TRBV7-3 and TRBJ2-7; TRBD2 aligns across 7 bases. There are 16 residues in the CDR3. The germline gives CDR1 SGHTA, CDR2 FQGTGA. Unmatched junction bases numbered 17, after V lost 5 bases and J lost 7 bases. Here the CDR3 reads CASSDGTSRELGEQYF. In DNA, the CDR3 is TGTGCCAGCAGCGATGGGACTTCGCGGGAGTTGGGAGAGCAGTACTTC.

The J gene is TRBJ1-2, the V gene TRBV5-4, with a possible D match to TRBD1 (5 bases). Trimming cost V 4 bases and J 8 bases, with 15 bases left between them. The V gene's germline CDR1 is SGHNT and CDR2 YYREEE (reference sequence). This CDR3 is 13 amino acids long. The CDR3 DNA sequence: TGTGCCAGCAGCCTGGTGGGGCAGAGCGGCTACACCTTC. Translating it yields CASSLVGQSGYTF.

The chain employs TRBV3-1 (or the pseudogene TRBV3-2) and TRBJ1-6, with D tentatively TRBD1 (6 bases). V was shortened by 0 bases and J by 4 bases, with 16 bases between the two germline ends. CDR3 length equals 18 residues. Germline V CDR1 and CDR2: LGHDT, YNNKEL (reference sequence). CDR3 amino acids: CASSQEFVDRSYNSPLHF. As DNA, the CDR3 is TGTGCCAGCAGCCAAGAATTTGTAGACAGGAGTTATAATTCACCCCTCCACTTT.

This clone was observed a few times. The chain is built from TRBV6-5 and TRBJ1-2; no clear D. Trimming left V 0 bases short and J 4 bases short, with 3 bases between. From germline, CDR1 is MNHEY and CDR2 SVGAGI. This CDR3 is 12 amino acids long. The CDR3 protein is CASSYSGYGYTF. For the CDR3, the DNA is TGTGCCAGCAGTTACTCCGGCTATGGCTACACCTTC.

The rearrangement links TRBV5-1 to TRBJ1-1; the D gene is possibly TRBD1 (5 bases). The CDR3 spans 12 residues. V was clipped by 4 bases and J by 10 bases, with 14 bases between them. Germline lookup yields CDR1 SGHRS and CDR2 YFSETQ. CDR3 sequence: CASSTGQKAAFF. CDR3 bases: TGCGCCAGCAGCACCGGACAAAAAGCAGCTTTCTTT.

CDR3 nucleotide sequence: TGTGCCAGATTCGACAGGCAAGAGACCCAGTACTTC. Translating gives CARFDRQETQYF. The chain uses TRBV21-1 and TRBJ2-5; TRBD1 reflects the table's D call only, with no check against the DNA. TRBV21-1 represents a pseudogene. The length of the CDR3 is 12 residues.

The chain employs TRBV6-1 and TRBJ1-1; weak D call: TRBD1 (5 bases). The germline V gene has CDR1 MNHNS and CDR2 SASEGT. The CDR3 spans 13 residues. V shed 0 bases and J shed 3 bases, with 5 bases lying between them. As DNA, the CDR3 is TGTGCCAGCAGTGAAGCAGGGGACACTGAAGCTTTCTTT. Protein product: CASSEAGDTEAFF.

V usage is TRBV24-1 and J usage is TRBJ1-2, with 10 bases that match TRBD1. J lost 0 bases, V lost 10 bases, and 10 bases had no gene match. CDR1 and CDR2 (germline): KGHDR, SFDVKD. The CDR3 spans 16 residues. Here the CDR3 reads CATPGTGDLPNYGYTF. CDR3 nucleotides: TGTGCCACTCCCGGGACAGGGGATCTTCCTAACTATGGCTACACCTTC.

This clone was found a few times. V gene TRBV29-1 combines with J gene TRBJ1-2; D perhaps matches TRBD1 (5 bases). The CDR3 is 13 amino acids. Germline V lookup: CDR1 SQVTM, CDR2 ANQGSEA. With 2 bases removed from V and 7 bases from J, the gap between germline ends came to 14 bases. The CDR3 region has the DNA TGCAGCGTTGAAAGGCAGGGCGAACGTGGCTACACCTTC. As protein: CSVERQGERGYTF.

V gene TRBV10-3 combines with J gene TRBJ1-1, with 9 positions matching TRBD1. The CDR3 is 15 amino acids. CDR1 and CDR2 from the germline V gene are ENHRY and SYGVKD. The ends lost 8 bases at V and 2 bases at J; junction bases unmatched: 9. DNA for the CDR3: TGTGCCATCTCGGACAGGGGTCAACTTAACACTGAAGCTTTCTTT. Translated: CAISDRGQLNTEAFF.